This TCR beta chain is from a study of cytomegalovirus exposure and HLA in healthy donors. Concerning this clone: The antigen is not known.

Study-level points and caveats: Earlier analysis found most TCR beta V segments productive about 87% or about 30% of the time.

Primers included in the PCR were 60 Vbeta and 13 Jbeta primers. Assay: immunoSEQ multiplex PCR; the TCRdb copy retains only in-frame clones and omits some. This sample has around 90,000 clones, with approximately 65% found just once. The germline V gene encodes CDR1 LGHNA and CDR2 YNFKEQ. CDR3 length: 17 residues. With V trimmed by 0 bases and J by 4 bases, 8 bases remained unmatched. This receptor was identified in a woman aged 30 to 39 in good health and CMV-seropositive. The chain combines TRBV4-2 with TRBJ2-5; 10 nucleotides line up with TRBD2. Input material: PBMCs. CDR3: CASSQDTQRGGRETQYF. CDR3 bases: TGTGCCAGCAGCCAAGATACTCAGCGGGGGGGCCGAGAGACCCAGTACTTC.